The clone carrying this TCR beta chain appeared a few times. Antigen unknown. This sample was taken from a study of T cells in Graves' hyperthyroidism and ophthalmopathy. The study's findings and limits: Model output signaled ophthalmopathy a median approximately six months ahead of onset.

The CDR3 regions of TCR beta were amplified from RNA transcripts. Researchers ran a first-round RT-PCR on the TCR CDR3 using the HTBI primer set. Via MiXCR, TCRdb re-called the multiplex PCR reads, giving one row per CDR3 protein. Of around 340,000 distinct CDR3 sequences listed, 21% are singletons. Patients aged 18 to 65 had newly diagnosed hyperthyroidism that had lasted under 2 months. This TCR came from a woman between 50 and 59 years old with Graves' hyperthyroidism. The sequencing input was blood.

The CDR3 loop is CASSRYLLGQGGEKLFF. The CDR3 DNA is TGTGCCAGCTCACGATACCTCCTTGGACAGGGTGGGGAAAAACTGTTTTTT. The J gene is TRBJ1-4, the V gene TRBV18; 8 bases line up with TRBD1. CDR1 is KGHSH, CDR2 LQKENI, per germline. The V gene end was trimmed by 4 bases and the J gene end by 8 bases; junction bases not matched to a gene: 15. The CDR3 has 17 amino acids.